Listed here is a single T cell receptor beta chain. The ends lost 4 bases at V and 2 bases at J; junction bases unmatched: 8. Germline lookup yields CDR1 SGDLS and CDR2 YYNGEE. The CDR3 contains 15 residues. The sample comes from a study of cytomegalovirus exposure and HLA in healthy donors. Turning to the study itself: Drawn from HLA-typed donors, approximately 85 million unique TCRs were held in an early data release.

The primer mix had 60 Vbeta and 13 Jbeta primers. The protocol was immunoSEQ multiplex PCR, while the TCRdb copy is restricted to in-frame clones and leaves out a portion. The data contain tens of thousands of clones, less than 80% of them seen just once; the ten biggest clones take up around 1.4%. The chain employs TRBV9 and TRBJ1-2; 7 nucleotides match TRBD1. The sequence derives from a male donor in good health and CMV-seronegative. The material sequenced was PBMCs. The chain's CDR3 is CASSSSPTGNYGYTF. The CDR3 DNA reads as TGTGCCAGCAGCTCTTCACCGACAGGGAACTATGGCTACACCTTC.